This is a list of T cell receptor beta chains from one sample in a study of beta chain features in type 1 diabetes. Libraries were prepared by immunoSEQ multiplex PCR; TCRdb keeps only in-frame clonotypes and omits some of them. This sample yields about 16,000 clones, of which approximately 50% are seen a single time; around 0.5% belongs to the top ten. Input material: stem cell memory CD4+ T cells from blood. The source of these receptors is a woman aged 18-30 years in good health. CDR3s include the opening cysteine and the closing phenylalanine or tryptophan.

V gene: TRBV6-1
J gene: TRBJ2-7
CDR3 protein: CASSEGGRVTYEQYF

V gene: TRBV6-1
J gene: TRBJ2-5
CDR3 protein: CASSDRGLAGAGETQYF

V gene: TRBV27
J gene: TRBJ1-3
CDR3 protein: CASGHLRDRGLLSGNTIYF

V gene: TRBV28
J gene: TRBJ1-1
CDR3 protein: CASSLLGDTEAFF

V gene: TRBV19
J gene: TRBJ2-7
CDR3 protein: CASSLSASGGAYEQYF

V gene: TRBV13
J gene: TRBJ2-7
CDR3 protein: CASSLGGTGARREQYF

V gene: TRBV7-9
J gene: TRBJ2-3
CDR3 protein: CASSLNFASTDTQYF

V gene: TRBV12-5
J gene: TRBJ1-1
CDR3 protein: CASGLVTGENTEAFF

V gene: TRBV11-2
J gene: TRBJ2-7
CDR3 protein: CASRHPGQGRYEQYF

V gene: TRBV5-1
J gene: TRBJ2-2
CDR3 protein: CASSLGAGDAGELFF

V gene: TRBV6-5
J gene: TRBJ2-3
CDR3 protein: CASSLGLAGDTQYF

V gene: TRBV6-1
J gene: TRBJ1-5
CDR3 protein: CASSSDGGGQPQHF

V gene: TRBV29-1
J gene: TRBJ1-1
CDR3 protein: CSVIRGEGKTEAFF

V gene: TRBV15
J gene: TRBJ1-5
CDR3 protein: CATSRRRDRAPQPQHF

V gene: TRBV10-3
J gene: TRBJ1-3
CDR3 protein: CAISESGQDFSGNTIYF

V gene: TRBV6-1
J gene: TRBJ2-7
CDR3 protein: CASRVPTGGNYEQYF

V gene: TRBV25-1
J gene: TRBJ1-1
CDR3 protein: CASSPGQGIDTEAFF

V gene: TRBV5-1
J gene: TRBJ2-7
CDR3 protein: CASSLFAAGDYEQYF

V gene: TRBV18
J gene: TRBJ1-5
CDR3 protein: CASSPGGDQPQHF

V gene: TRBV15
J gene: TRBJ2-7
CDR3 protein: CATSRVGTVFYEQYF